These 4 T cell receptor beta chains were sequenced from one sample in a study of cytomegalovirus exposure and HLA in healthy donors. Produced via immunoSEQ multiplex PCR; TCRdb's table is partial and in-frame only. The data show about 200,000 clones, 81% seen once. Source material: PBMCs. The receptor source for this set is a woman in her 30s in good health and CMV-seronegative.

V is TRBV11-2 and J is TRBJ2-7; 10 nucleotides match TRBD1. V was clipped by 5 bases and J by 4 bases; unmatched bases: 5. The CDR3 is 14 residues long. Germline values: CDR1 SGHAT, CDR2 FQNNGV. CDR3 protein: CASSPGQGRYEQYF. Written as DNA, the CDR3 is TGTGCCAGCAGCCCGGGACAGGGGAGATACGAGCAGTACTTC.

The J gene is TRBJ2-3, the V gene TRBV19; weak D call: TRBD2 (5 bases). Between the trimmed V and J ends, which lost 5 bases and 3 bases, there was a span of 9 bases. CDR1 LNHDA and CDR2 SQIVND come from the germline V gene (reference sequence). The CDR3 is made up of 13 amino acids. Here the CDR3 reads CASSLGVTDTQYF. The CDR3 DNA sequence: TGTGCCAGTAGTCTCGGGGTAACAGATACGCAGTATTTT.

V usage is TRBV7-9 and J usage is TRBJ1-4; D unresolved. V was clipped by 5 bases and J by 5 bases, with 12 bases between them. The CDR3 is 14 amino acids. CDR1 is SEHNR, CDR2 FQNEAQ, per germline (reference sequence). The CDR3 bases are TGTGCCAGCAGCCCGAGGCAGAGAAATGAAAAACTGTTTTTT. Protein product: CASSPRQRNEKLFF.

This clone was detected only a few times. The CDR3 loop is CASSALRGRNYGYTF. Here the CDR3 DNA reads TGTGCCAGCAGTGCCTTAAGGGGGCGGAACTATGGCTACACCTTC. The rearrangement uses TRBV27 and TRBJ1-2; 7 bases are a match to TRBD1. Per the germline V gene, CDR1 is MNHEY and CDR2 is SMNVEV (reference sequence). The CDR3 covers 15 residues. Trimming removed 5 bases from V and 2 bases from J; junction bases left unmatched: 8.